The TCR beta chain under discussion was sequenced for a study of cytomegalovirus exposure and HLA in healthy donors. The study, taken as a whole, reports: Later analysis found that TCR beta chains associated with HLA were more clonally expanded than other, equally common chains. The study carried out a later analysis of TCR beta sequences. It associated about 15,000 of them with specific HLA alleles at a false discovery rate of 0.05. Usually a TCR sequence was rare, but some public TCRs were found in many donors.

On this clone itself: Antigen unknown.

This CDR3 region has 14 residues. CDR1 and CDR2 (germline): SGHRS, YFSETQ. Trimming cost V 0 bases and J 4 bases; bases outside gene matches: 3. The study ran its PCR with 60 Vbeta and 13 Jbeta primers. Using immunoSEQ multiplex PCR, the repertoire was profiled, and TCRdb retains in-frame clones only, with some absent. The sample lists approximately 130,000 clones, around 78% occurring once. Sequencing used PBMCs. The source of this sequence is a woman in her 50s in good health and CMV-seronegative. The V gene is TRBV5-1, the J gene TRBJ1-1; 7 bases fit TRBD1. The CDR3 protein is CASSLERGLTEAFF. The DNA for the CDR3 is TGCGCCAGCAGCTTGGAGAGGGGGCTCACTGAAGCTTTCTTT.